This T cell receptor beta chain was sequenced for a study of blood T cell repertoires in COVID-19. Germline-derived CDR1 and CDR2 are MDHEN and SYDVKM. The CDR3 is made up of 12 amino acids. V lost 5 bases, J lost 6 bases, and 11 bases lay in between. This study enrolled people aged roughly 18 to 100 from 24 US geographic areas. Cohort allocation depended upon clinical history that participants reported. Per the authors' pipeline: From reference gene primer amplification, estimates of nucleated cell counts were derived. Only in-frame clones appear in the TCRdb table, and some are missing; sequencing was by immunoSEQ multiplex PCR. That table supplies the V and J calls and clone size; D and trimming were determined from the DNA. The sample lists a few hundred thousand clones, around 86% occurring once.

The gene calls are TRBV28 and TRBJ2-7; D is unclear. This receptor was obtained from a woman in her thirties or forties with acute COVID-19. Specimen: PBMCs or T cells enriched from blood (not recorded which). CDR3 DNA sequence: TGTGCCAGCAGTACGCCAGTGTCCGAGCAGTACTTC. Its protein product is CASSTPVSEQYF. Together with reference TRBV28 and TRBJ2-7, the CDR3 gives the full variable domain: DVKVTQSSRYLVKRTGEKVFLECVQDMDHENMFWYRQDPGLGLRLIYFSYDVKMKEKGDIPEGYSVSREKKERFSLILESASTNQTSMYLCASSTPVSEQYFGPGTRLTVT.